These 2 T cell receptor beta chains were sequenced from one sample in a study of T-cell memory formation after mild COVID-19. From the 5' RACE reads, TCRdb called clonotypes with MiXCR, one entry per CDR3 protein. The table has about 560,000 distinct CDR3 sequences, 15% to 20% seen once. What was sequenced was PBMCs or a T cell subset sorted from them (not recorded which). Receptor source: an adult woman who had mild COVID-19 (a few samples of this study predate the infection). Cell type and time point are not known.

The gene calls are TRBV5-1 and TRBJ2-5; TRBD1 matches 8 bases. Germline values: CDR1 SGHRS, CDR2 YFSETQ. The V gene end was trimmed by 1 base and the J gene end by 8 bases; junction bases not matched to a gene: 7. The CDR3 is 14 amino acids. CDR3 DNA: TGCGCCAGCAGCTTGACTCCGGACAGGGTAACCCAGTACTTC. It specifies CASSLTPDRVTQYF.

This sequence joins TRBV29-1 and TRBJ2-1; D unclear. V lost 3 bases, J lost 0 bases, and 6 bases lay in between. The CDR3 consists of 13 residues. Per the germline V gene, CDR1 is SQVTM and CDR2 is ANQGSEA. CDR3 residues: CSVDFSSYNEQFF. The CDR3 nucleotides are TGCAGCGTTGATTTTAGCTCCTACAATGAGCAGTTCTTC.